This T cell receptor beta chain was obtained from a study of cytomegalovirus exposure and HLA in healthy donors. The study's findings and limits: TCR clusters originating in the first cohort tended to co-occur in the roughly 120 validation repertoires, according to a later analysis. Researchers counted around 170 TCR beta chains as cytomegalovirus-associated.

The approximately 120-subject validation cohort, separate from the approximately 630-subject first cohort, included the donors. As concerns this clone: Its target is unknown.

The repertoire was sequenced with immunoSEQ multiplex PCR; TCRdb's copy has only in-frame clones and lacks some. Of 150,000 to 200,000 clones in the sample, approximately 81% were seen once. Germline V gene data show CDR1 as MNHEY and CDR2 as SMNVEV (reference sequence). The J segment lost 3 bases and the V segment lost 7 bases, leaving 9 bases of the junction unmatched. The CDR3 spans 15 residues. Sequencing was done on a sample of PBMCs. The genes are TRBV27 and TRBJ2-1; 7 bases match TRBD2. The sequence was collected from a man aged 25-45 years in good health and CMV-seropositive. CDR3 sequence reads: CASTSGWEGYNEQFF. CDR3 bases: TGTGCCAGCACCTCGGGGTGGGAGGGCTACAATGAGCAGTTCTTC.